Presented here are 6 T cell receptor delta chains from one specimen sequenced in a study of gamma-delta T cells after stem cell transplantation. TCRdb re-called the RT-PCR reads with CATT. The sample lists about 3,500 delta-chain clones, over 10% occurring once. Sample: gamma-delta T cells. The receptors were gathered from a human donor. It is not recorded whose cells these are; they may come from a transplant donor.

This clone has just a few counts. No V gene call was produced; the J gene was TRDJ1; the table's D call of TRDD3 was not tested on the DNA. The length of the CDR3 is 23 residues. CDR3 sequence: CALGEPRLYLARWGIPFIDKLIF. CDR3 DNA: TGTGCTCTTGGGGAACCCCGCCTCTATCTCGCACGGTGGGGGATACCGTTTATCGATAAACTCATCTTT.

The chain couples TRDV1 to TRDJ1, with 10 bases aligning to TRDD3. The J gene, absent from TCRdb, was called here by matching the DNA to germline. J gave up 2 bases and V 4 bases, and 10 bases lay outside the gene matches. Looked up from germline, CDR1 is TSWWSYY and CDR2 is QGS. The CDR3 has 17 residues. This CDR3 is CALGAILRGDTTDKLIF. CDR3 coding DNA: TGTGCTCTTGGGGCCATATTACGGGGGGATACGACCGATAAACTCATCTTT.

The V gene went uncalled, while the J gene is TRDJ1; whether TRDD3, the table's D call, matches the DNA was not checked. The CDR3 extends over 20 amino acids. The CDR3 is CAVGEPLWAGGLGALDKLIF. The CDR3, as DNA: TGTGCTGTTGGGGAACCGCTATGGGCTGGGGGATTAGGGGCCCTCGATAAACTCATCTTT.

This clone showed up just a few times. The rearrangement joins TRDV3 to TRDJ1; 9 bases map to TRDD2. J gave up 1 base and V 4 bases, and 22 bases lay outside the gene matches. This CDR3 has 19 amino acids. In germline, CDR1 is TVYSNPD, CDR2 GDNSRS (reference sequence). The CDR3 DNA follows: TGTGCCTCTAATCCGACCCTTCCTACCGCGGTGGTTACCACCGATAAACTCATCTTT. It encodes CASNPTLPTAVVTTDKLIF.

This chain joins TRDV1 and TRDJ1; D is possibly TRDD3 (6 bases). CDR3 length: 15 residues. The V end lost 2 bases, the J end lost 5 bases, and 15 bases lay between the germline ends. CDR1 is TSWWSYY and CDR2 is QGS in the germline V gene. In DNA form, the CDR3 reads TGTGCTCTTGGGGAAGAGATCTCGCTGGGGGATAAACTCATCTTT. Protein sequence: CALGEEISLGDKLIF.

This clone was observed a few times. A junction end diverges from the germline sequence, so it may reflect a read error. This rearrangement joins TRDV1 to TRDJ1; D call uncertain. The germline V gene has CDR1 TSWWSYY and CDR2 QGS. This CDR3 region has 13 residues. CDR3 sequence: CALGKLLCDKLIF. In nucleotides, the CDR3 is TGTGCTCTTGGGAAACTTCTTTGCGATAAACTCATCTTT.